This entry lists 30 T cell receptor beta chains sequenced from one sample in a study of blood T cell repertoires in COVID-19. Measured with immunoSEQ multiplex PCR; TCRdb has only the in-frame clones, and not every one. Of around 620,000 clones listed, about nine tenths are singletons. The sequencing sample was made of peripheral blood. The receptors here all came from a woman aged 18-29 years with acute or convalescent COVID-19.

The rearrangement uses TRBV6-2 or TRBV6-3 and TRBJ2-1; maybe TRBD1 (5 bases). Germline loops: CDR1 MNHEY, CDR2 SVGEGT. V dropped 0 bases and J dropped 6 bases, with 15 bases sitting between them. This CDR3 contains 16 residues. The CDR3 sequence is CASSYSGTGRSNEQFF. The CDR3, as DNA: TGTGCCAGCAGTTACTCGGGTACAGGTCGCTCCAATGAGCAGTTCTTC.

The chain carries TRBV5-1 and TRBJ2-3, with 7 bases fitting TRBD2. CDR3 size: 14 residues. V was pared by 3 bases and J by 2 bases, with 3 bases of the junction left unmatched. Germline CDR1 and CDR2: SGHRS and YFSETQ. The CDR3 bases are TGCGCCAGCAGCTACGGGGGGTACACAGATACGCAGTATTTT. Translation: CASSYGGYTDTQYF.

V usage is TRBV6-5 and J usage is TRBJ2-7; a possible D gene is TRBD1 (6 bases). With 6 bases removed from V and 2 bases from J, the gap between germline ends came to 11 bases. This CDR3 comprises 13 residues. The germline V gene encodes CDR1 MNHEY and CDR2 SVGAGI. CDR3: CASRDSWTYEQYF. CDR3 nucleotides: TGTGCCAGCAGGGACAGCTGGACCTACGAGCAGTACTTC.

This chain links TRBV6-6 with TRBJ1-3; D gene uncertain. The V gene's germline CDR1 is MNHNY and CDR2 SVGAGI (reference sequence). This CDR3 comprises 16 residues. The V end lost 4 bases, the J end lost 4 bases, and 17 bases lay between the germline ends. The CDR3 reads CASSLVIGGRGNTIYF. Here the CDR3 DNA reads TGTGCCAGCAGTTTAGTAATTGGAGGACGAGGAAACACCATATATTTT.

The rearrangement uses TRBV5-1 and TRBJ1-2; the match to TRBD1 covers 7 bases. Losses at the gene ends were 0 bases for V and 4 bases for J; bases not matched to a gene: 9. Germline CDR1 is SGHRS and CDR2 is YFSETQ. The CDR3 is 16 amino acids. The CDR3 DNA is TGCGCCAGCAGCTTGGGACACAGGGGACGGAGCTATGGCTACACCTTC. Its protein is CASSLGHRGRSYGYTF.

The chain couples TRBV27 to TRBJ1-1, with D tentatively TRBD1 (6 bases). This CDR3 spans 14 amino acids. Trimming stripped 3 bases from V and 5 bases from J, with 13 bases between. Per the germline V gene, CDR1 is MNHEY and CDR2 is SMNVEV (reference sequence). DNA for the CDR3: TGTGCCAGCAGTTTTATTACAGGGTCGACTGAAGCTTTCTTT. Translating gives CASSFITGSTEAFF.

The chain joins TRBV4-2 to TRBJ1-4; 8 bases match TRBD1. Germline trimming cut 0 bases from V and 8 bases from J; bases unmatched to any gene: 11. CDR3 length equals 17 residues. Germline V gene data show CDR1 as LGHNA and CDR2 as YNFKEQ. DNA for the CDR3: TGTGCCAGCAGCCAAGATAGCGGCGACAGGGGTAAAGAAAAACTGTTTTTT. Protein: CASSQDSGDRGKEKLFF.

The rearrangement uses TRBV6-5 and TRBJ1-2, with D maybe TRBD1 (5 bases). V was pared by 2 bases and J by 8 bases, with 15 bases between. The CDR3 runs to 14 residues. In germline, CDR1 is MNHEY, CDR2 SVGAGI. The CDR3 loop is CASSYGEGKGGYTF. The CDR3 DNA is TGTGCCAGCAGTTACGGGGAGGGGAAAGGAGGCTACACCTTC.

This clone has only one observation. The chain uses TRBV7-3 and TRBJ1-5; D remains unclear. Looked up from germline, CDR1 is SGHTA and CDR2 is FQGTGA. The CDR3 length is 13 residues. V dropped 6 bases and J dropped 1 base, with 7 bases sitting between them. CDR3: CASSLESNQPQHF. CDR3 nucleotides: TGTGCCAGCAGTCTTGAGAGCAATCAGCCCCAGCATTTT.

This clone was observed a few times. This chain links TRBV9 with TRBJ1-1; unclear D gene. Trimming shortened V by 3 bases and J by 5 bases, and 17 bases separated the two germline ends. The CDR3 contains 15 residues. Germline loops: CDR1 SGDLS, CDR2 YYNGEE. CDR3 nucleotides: TGTGCCAGCAGCGCGGGTCCCGAAACAACTACTGAAGCTTTCTTT. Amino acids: CASSAGPETTTEAFF.

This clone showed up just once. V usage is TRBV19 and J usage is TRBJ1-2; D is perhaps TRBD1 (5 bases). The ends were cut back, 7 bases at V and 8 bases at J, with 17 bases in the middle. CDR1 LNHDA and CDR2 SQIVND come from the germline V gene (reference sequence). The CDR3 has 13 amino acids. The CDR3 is CASTHLGGFGYTF. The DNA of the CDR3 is TGTGCCAGTACCCACTTGGGGGGATTCGGCTACACCTTC.

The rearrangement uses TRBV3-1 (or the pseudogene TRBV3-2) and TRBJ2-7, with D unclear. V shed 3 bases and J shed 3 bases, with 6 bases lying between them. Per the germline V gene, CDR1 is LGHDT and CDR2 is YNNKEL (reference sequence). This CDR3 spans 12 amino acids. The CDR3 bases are TGTGCCAGCAGCCATAACTTCTACGAGCAGTACTTC. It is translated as CASSHNFYEQYF.

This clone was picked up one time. The CDR3 reads CASSIEEGGTEAFF. The CDR3 DNA reads as TGTGCCAGTAGTATAGAAGAGGGGGGGACTGAAGCTTTCTTT. This chain links TRBV19 with TRBJ1-1; D possibly corresponds to TRBD1 (6 bases). Germline V gene sequence: CDR1 LNHDA, CDR2 SQIVND (reference sequence). Between the trimmed V and J ends, which lost 0 bases and 5 bases, there was a span of 10 bases. The CDR3 sequence is 14 residues long.

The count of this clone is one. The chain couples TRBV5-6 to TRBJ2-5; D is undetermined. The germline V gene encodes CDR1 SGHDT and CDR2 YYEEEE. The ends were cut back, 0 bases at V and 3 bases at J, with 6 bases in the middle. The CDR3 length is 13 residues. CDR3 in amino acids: CASSLVVEETQYF. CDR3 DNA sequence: TGTGCCAGCAGCTTGGTGGTAGAAGAGACCCAGTACTTC. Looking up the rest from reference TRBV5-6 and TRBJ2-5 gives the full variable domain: DAGVTQSPTHLIKTRGQQVTLRCSPKSGHDTVSWYQQALGQGPQFIFQYYEEEERQRGNFPDRFSGHQFPNYSSELNVNALLLGDSALYLCASSLVVEETQYFGPGTRLLVL.

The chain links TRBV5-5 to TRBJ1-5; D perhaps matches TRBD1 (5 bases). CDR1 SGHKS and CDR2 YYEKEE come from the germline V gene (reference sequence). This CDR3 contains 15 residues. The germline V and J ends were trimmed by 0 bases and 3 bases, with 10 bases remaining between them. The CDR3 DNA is TGTGCCAGCAGCTTGGTAGACAGTTACAATCAGCCCCAGCATTTT. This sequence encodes CASSLVDSYNQPQHF.

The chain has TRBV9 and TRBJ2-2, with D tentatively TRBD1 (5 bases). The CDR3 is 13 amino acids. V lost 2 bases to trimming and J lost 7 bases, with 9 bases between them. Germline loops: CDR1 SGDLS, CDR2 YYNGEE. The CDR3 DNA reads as TGTGCCAGCAGCGTTACAGGAAACGGGGAGCTGTTTTTT. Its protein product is CASSVTGNGELFF.

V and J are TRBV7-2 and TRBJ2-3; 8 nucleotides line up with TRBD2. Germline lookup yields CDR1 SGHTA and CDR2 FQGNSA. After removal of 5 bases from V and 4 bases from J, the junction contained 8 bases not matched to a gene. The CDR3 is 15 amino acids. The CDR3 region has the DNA TGTGCCAGCAGCGCGTTAGCGGGGTGGGCAGATACGCAGTATTTT. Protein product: CASSALAGWADTQYF. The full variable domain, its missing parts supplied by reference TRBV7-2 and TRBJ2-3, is GAGVSQSPSNKVTEKGKDVELRCDPISGHTALYWYRQSLGQGLEFLIYFQGNSAPDKSGLPSDRFSAERTGGSVSTLTIQRTQQEDSAVYLCASSALAGWADTQYFGPGTRLTVL.

The CDR3 protein is CASSQPGGNEQFF. For the CDR3, the DNA is TGTGCCAGCAGCCAACCGGGGGGCAATGAGCAGTTCTTC. The chain employs TRBV4-2 and TRBJ2-1; 7 bases line up with TRBD2. Germline V gives CDR1 LGHNA, CDR2 YNFKEQ. CDR3 size: 13 residues. With V trimmed by 2 bases and J by 6 bases, 1 base remained unmatched.

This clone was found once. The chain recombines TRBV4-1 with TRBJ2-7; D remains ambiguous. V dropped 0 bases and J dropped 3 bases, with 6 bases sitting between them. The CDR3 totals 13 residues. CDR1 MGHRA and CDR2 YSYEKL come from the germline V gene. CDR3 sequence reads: CASSQDLLYEQYF. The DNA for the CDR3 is TGCGCCAGCAGCCAAGATCTCCTCTACGAGCAGTACTTC.

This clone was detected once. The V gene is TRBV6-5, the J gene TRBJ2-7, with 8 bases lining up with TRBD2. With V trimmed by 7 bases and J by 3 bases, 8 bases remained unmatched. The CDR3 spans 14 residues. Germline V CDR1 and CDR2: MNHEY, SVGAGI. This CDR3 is CASKTGLESYEQYF. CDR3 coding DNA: TGTGCCAGCAAGACGGGACTAGAAAGCTACGAGCAGTACTTC.

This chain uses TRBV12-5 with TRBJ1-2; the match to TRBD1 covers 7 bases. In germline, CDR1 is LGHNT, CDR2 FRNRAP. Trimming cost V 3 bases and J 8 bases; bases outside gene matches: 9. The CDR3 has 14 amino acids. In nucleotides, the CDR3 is TGTGCTAGTGGTTTCGCCGACAGGGTTGTAGGCTACACCTTC. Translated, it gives CASGFADRVVGYTF. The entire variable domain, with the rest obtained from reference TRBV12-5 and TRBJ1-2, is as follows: DARVTQTPRHKVTEMGQEVTMRCQPILGHNTVFWYRQTMMQGLELLAYFRNRAPLDDSGMPKDRFSAEMPDATLATLKIQPSEPRDSAVYFCASGFADRVVGYTFGSGTRLTVV.

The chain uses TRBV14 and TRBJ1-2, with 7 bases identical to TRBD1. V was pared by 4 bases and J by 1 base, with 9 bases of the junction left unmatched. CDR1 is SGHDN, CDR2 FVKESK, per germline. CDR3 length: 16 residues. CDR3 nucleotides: TGTGCCAGCAGCCTCCTCGGGACAGAGTATAACTATGGCTACACCTTC. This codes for CASSLLGTEYNYGYTF. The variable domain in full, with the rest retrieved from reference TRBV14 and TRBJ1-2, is EAGVTQFPSHSVIEKGQTVTLRCDPISGHDNLYWYRRVMGKEIKFLLHFVKESKQDESGMPNNRFLAERTGGTYSTLKVQPAELEDSGVYFCASSLLGTEYNYGYTFGSGTRLTVV.

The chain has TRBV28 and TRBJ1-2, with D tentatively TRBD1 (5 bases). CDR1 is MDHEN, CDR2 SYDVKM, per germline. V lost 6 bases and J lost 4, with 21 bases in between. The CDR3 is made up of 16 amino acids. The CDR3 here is CASSPRGTGPGYGYTF. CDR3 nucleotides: TGTGCCAGCAGCCCCCGGGGGACGGGGCCCGGCTATGGCTACACCTTC.

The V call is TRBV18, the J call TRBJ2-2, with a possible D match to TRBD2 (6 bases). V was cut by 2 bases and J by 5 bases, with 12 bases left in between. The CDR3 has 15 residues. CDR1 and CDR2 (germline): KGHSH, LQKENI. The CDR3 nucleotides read TGTGCCAGCTCACCAAAGGAGGGCTGGACCGGGGAGCTGTTTTTT. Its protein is CASSPKEGWTGELFF.

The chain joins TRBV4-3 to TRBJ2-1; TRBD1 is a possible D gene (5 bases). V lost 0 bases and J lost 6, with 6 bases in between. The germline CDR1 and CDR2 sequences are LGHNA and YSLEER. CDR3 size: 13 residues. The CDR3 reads CASSQERGNEQFF. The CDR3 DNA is TGCGCCAGCAGCCAAGAAAGGGGCAATGAGCAGTTCTTC.

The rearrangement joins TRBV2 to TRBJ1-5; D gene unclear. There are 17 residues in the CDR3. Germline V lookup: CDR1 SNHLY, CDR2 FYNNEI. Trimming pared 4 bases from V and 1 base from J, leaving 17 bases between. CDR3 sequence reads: CASSVPGIATSNQPQHF. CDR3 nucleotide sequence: TGTGCCAGCAGTGTCCCCGGCATAGCGACCAGCAATCAGCCCCAGCATTTT.

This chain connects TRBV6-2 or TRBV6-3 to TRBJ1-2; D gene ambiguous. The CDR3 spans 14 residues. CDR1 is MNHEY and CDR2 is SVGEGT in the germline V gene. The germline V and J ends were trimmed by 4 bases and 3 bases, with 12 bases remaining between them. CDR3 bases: TGTGCCAGCAGTTTGGAGGGCGCCGACTATGGCTACACCTTC. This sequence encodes CASSLEGADYGYTF.

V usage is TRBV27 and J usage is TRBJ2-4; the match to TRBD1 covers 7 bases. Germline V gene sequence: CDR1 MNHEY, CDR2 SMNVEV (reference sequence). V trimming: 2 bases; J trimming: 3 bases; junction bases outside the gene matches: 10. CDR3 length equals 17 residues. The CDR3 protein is CASSLRNSGQSKNIQYF. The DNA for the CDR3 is TGTGCCAGCAGTTTACGTAATTCGGGACAGAGCAAAAACATTCAGTACTTC.

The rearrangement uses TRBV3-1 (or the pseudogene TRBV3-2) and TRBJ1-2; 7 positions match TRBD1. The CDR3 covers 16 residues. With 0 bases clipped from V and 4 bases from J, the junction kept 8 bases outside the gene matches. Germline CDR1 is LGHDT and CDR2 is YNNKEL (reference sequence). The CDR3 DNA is TGTGCCAGCAGCCAAGATGGAACAGGGGTAACCTATGGCTACACCTTC. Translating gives CASSQDGTGVTYGYTF.

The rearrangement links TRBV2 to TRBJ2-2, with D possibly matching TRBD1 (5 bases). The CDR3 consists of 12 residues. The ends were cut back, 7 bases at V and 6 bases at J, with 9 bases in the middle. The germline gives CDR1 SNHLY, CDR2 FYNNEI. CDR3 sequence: CASTRGAGELFF. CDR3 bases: TGTGCCAGCACAAGGGGCGCCGGGGAGCTGTTTTTT.